This T cell receptor (beta chain) was sequenced in a study of shared clonotypes between healthy human individuals. Here immunoSEQ multiplex PCR was the method, and the copy in TCRdb shows in-frame clones only, minus some. The sample holds 1,100,000 or so clones, approximately 80% seen once. Germline loops: CDR1 LNHDA, CDR2 SQIVND (reference sequence). This CDR3 is 13 amino acids long. The V and J ends lost 6 bases and 6 bases, in that order; junction bases with no gene match: 0. This receptor was obtained from a man younger than 35 in good health. Some clones in this sample may be carry-over from other donors' samples. The gene calls are TRBV19 and TRBJ2-1; 12 bases line up with TRBD2. The sample consisted of memory CD4+ T cells from PBMCs. Specified subset: CD45RA-negative fraction. The CDR3 nucleotides read TGTGCCAGTAGGACTAGCGGGAGCAATGAGCAGTTCTTC. It is translated as CASRTSGSNEQFF.